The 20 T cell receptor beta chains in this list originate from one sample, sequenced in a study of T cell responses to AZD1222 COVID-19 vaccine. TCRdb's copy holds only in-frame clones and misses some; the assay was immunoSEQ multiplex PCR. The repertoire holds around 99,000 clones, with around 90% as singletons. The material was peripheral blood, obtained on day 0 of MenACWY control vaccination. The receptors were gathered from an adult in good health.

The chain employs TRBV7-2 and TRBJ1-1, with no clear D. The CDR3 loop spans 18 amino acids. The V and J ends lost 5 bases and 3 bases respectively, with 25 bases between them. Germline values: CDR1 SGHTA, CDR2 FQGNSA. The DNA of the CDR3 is TGTGCCAGCAGCCCCCCGAGGGCCGGAACACCCAGCGACACTGAAGCTTTCTTT. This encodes CASSPPRAGTPSDTEAFF.

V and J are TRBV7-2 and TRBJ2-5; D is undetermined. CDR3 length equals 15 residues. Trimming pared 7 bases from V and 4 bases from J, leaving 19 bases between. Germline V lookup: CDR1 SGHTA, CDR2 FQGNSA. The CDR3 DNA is TGTGCCAGCAACCTATCCCCACAGTCCCCAGAGACCCAGTACTTC. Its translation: CASNLSPQSPETQYF.

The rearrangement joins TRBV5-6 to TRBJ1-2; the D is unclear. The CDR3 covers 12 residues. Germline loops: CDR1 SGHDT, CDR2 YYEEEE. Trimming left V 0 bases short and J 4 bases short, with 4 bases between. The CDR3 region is CASSLDGYGYTF. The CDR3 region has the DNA TGTGCCAGCAGCTTGGACGGCTATGGCTACACCTTC.

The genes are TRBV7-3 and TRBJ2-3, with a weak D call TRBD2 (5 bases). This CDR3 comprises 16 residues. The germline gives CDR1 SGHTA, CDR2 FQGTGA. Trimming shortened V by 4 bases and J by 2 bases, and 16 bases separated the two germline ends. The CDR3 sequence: CASSSLSWGATDTQYF. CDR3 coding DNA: TGTGCCAGCAGCTCACTATCTTGGGGAGCCACAGATACGCAGTATTTT.

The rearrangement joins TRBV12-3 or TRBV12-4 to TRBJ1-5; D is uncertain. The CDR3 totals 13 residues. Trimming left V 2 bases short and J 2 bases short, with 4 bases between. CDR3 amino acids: CASSLRGNQPQHF. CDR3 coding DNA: TGTGCCAGCAGTTTAAGGGGCAATCAGCCCCAGCATTTT.

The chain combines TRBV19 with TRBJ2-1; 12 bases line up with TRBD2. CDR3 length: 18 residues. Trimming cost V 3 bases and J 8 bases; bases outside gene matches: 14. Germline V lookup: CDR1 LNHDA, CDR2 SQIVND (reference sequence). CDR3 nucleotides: TGTGCCAGTAGTATTAGGCTCCTCTCTAGCGGGAGGGCCTATGAGCAGTTCTTC. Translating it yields CASSIRLLSSGRAYEQFF.

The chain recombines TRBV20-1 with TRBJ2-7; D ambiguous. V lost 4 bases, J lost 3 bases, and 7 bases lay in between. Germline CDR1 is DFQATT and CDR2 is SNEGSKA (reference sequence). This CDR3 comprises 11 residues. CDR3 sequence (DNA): TGCAGTGCTATGAACCGCTACGAGCAGTACTTC. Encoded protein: CSAMNRYEQYF.

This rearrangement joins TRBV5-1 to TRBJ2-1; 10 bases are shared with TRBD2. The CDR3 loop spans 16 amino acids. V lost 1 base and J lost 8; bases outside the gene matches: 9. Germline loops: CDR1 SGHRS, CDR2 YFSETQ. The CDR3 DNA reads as TGCGCCAGCAGCTTGAGGCCTAGCGGGAGTGTAGATGAGCAGTTCTTC. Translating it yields CASSLRPSGSVDEQFF. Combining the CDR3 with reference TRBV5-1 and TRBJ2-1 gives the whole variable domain KAGVTQTPRYLIKTRGQQVTLSCSPISGHRSVSWYQQTPGQGLQFLFEYFSETQRNKGNFPGRFSGRQFSNSRSEMNVSTLELGDSALYLCASSLRPSGSVDEQFFGPGTRLTVL.

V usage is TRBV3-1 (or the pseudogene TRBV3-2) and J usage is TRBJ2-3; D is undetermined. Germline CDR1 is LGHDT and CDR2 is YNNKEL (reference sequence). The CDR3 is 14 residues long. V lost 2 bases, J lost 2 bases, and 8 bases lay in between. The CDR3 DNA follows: TGTGCCAGCAGCCAACGGTCTACCACAGATACGCAGTATTTT. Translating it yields CASSQRSTTDTQYF.

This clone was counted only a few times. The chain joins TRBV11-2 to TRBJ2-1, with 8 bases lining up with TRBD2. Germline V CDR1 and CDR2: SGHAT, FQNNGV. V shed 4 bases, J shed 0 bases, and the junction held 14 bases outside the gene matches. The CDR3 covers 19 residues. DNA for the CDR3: TGTGCCAGCAGCTCCTATCCCCGACTAGCGAGAAGCTCCTACAATGAGCAGTTCTTC. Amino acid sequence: CASSSYPRLARSSYNEQFF.

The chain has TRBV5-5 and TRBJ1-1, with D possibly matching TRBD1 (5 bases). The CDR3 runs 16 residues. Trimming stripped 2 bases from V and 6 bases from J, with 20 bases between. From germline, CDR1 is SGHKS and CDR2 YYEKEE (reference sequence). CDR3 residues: CASSLDWGGRTPEAFF. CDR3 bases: TGTGCCAGCAGCTTAGACTGGGGGGGACGCACTCCTGAAGCTTTCTTT.

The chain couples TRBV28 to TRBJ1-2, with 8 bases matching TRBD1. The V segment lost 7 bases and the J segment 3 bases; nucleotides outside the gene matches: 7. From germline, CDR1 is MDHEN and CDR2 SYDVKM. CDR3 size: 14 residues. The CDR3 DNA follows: TGTGCCAGCACCCTGACAGGGGAGGACTATGGCTACACCTTC. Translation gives CASTLTGEDYGYTF.

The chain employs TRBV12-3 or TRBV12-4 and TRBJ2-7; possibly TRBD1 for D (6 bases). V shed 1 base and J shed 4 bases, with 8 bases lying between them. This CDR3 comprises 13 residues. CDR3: CASSLGGQYEQYF. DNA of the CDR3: TGTGCCAGCAGTTTAGGGGGGCAGTACGAGCAGTACTTC.

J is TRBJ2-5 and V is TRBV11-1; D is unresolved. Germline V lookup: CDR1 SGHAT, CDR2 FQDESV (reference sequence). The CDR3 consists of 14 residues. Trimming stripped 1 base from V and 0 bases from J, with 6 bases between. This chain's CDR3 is CASSLGLHQETQYF. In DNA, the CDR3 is TGTGCCAGCAGCTTAGGGCTACACCAAGAGACCCAGTACTTC.

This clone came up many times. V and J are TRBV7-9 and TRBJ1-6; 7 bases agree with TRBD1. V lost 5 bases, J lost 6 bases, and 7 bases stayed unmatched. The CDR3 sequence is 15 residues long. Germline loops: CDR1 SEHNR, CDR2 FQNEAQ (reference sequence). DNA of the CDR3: TGTGCCAGCAGCGAAGGGGGCGCCAGTAATTCACCCCTCCACTTT. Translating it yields CASSEGGASNSPLHF.

The CDR3 here is CASSESGQGDQPQHF. The CDR3 bases are TGTGCCAGCAGTGAATCGGGACAGGGGGATCAGCCCCAGCATTTT. The rearrangement links TRBV25-1 to TRBJ1-5, with 11 bases matching TRBD1. The CDR3 covers 15 residues. After removal of 1 base from V and 5 bases from J, the junction contained 1 base not matched to a gene. Per germline, CDR1 MGHDK and CDR2 SYGVNS.

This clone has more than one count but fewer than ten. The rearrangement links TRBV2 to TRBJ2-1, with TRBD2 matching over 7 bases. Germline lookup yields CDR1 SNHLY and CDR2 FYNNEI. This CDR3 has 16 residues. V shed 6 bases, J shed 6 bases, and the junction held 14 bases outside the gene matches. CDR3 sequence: CASSEFLAGESNEQFF. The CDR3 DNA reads TGTGCCAGCAGCGAGTTTCTGGCGGGGGAATCCAATGAGCAGTTCTTC.

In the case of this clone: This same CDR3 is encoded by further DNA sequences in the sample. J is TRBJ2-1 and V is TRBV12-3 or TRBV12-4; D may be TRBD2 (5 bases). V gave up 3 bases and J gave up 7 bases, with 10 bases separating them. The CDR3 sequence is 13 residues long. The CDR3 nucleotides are TGTGCCAGCAGTTTCCCCGGGGTAAATGAGCAGTTCTTC. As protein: CASSFPGVNEQFF.

The CDR3 DNA follows: TGCAGCGCAAAGGACTACCTTTCCTACGAGCAGTACTTC. This gives the protein CSAKDYLSYEQYF. V usage is TRBV29-1 and J usage is TRBJ2-7; D is possibly TRBD2 (6 bases). Between the trimmed V and J ends, which lost 7 bases and 1 base, there was a span of 14 bases. The germline V gene has CDR1 SQVTM and CDR2 ANQGSEA. This CDR3 has 13 amino acids.

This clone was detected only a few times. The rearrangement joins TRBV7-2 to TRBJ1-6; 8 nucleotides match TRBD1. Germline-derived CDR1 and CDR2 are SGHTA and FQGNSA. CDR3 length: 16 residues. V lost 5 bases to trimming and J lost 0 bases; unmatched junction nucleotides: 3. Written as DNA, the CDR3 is TGTGCCAGCAGCGGGGACAGGAGCTCCTATAATTCACCCCTCCACTTT. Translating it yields CASSGDRSSYNSPLHF.